A selection of T cell receptor beta chains follows, all from one sample in a study of T-cell memory formation after mild COVID-19. MiXCR, applied by TCRdb to the 5' RACE reads, yields one record per CDR3 protein. Of about 350,000 distinct CDR3 sequences in the sample, around 13% were seen once. Sequenced sample: PBMCs or a T cell subset sorted from them (not recorded which). These receptors were collected from a man aged 18 to 29 who had mild COVID-19 (a few samples of this study predate the infection). Cell type and time point are not known. Each CDR3 is given with its conserved first and last residue. A D gene is named only where the DNA matches it firmly. The size entry is marked missing in some rows and otherwise reads once, few, many or a size class.

cdr3_aa cdr3_nt d_call j_call clone_size v_call
CASSPSLADQETQYF TGTGCCAGCAGCCCCTCCCTGGCAGACCAAGAGACCCAGTACTTC NA TRBJ2-5 NA TRBV3-1
CSIWGTGANVLTF TGCAGCATTTGGGGTACGGGGGCCAACGTCCTGACTTTC NA TRBJ2-6 NA TRBV29-1
CASSQGDSQKYGYTF TGTGCCAGCAGCCAAGGCGACAGCCAGAAGTATGGCTACACCTTC NA TRBJ1-2 few TRBV4-2
CASSLQTADTQYF TGTGCCAGCAGCTTACAGACGGCAGATACGCAGTATTTT NA TRBJ2-3 NA TRBV7-3
CSVEGQGNIQYF TGCAGCGTAGAGGGACAGGGTAACATTCAGTACTTC TRBD1 TRBJ2-4 few TRBV29-1
CASNVRAGQETQYF TGTGCCAGCAACGTCAGAGCCGGCCAAGAGACCCAGTACTTC NA TRBJ2-5 NA TRBV12-3/TRBV12-4
CAISESIASGRETQYF TGTGCCATCAGTGAGTCGATCGCTAGCGGGCGGGAGACCCAGTACTTC TRBD2 TRBJ2-5 few TRBV10-3
CASSFTGTGDYGYTF TGTGCCAGCAGCTTCACCGGGACAGGGGACTATGGCTACACCTTC TRBD1 TRBJ1-2 few TRBV7-2
CASSDPGHVYGYTF TGTGCCAGCAGTGATCCGGGACACGTTTATGGCTACACCTTC NA TRBJ1-2 few TRBV2
CASSPDRGLIADTQYF TGCGCCAGCAGCCCAGACAGGGGTCTAATCGCAGATACGCAGTATTTT TRBD1 TRBJ2-3 few TRBV10-2
CASSPSGGPGTDTQYF TGTGCCAGCAGCCCTAGCGGGGGCCCTGGCACAGATACGCAGTATTTT TRBD2 TRBJ2-3 many TRBV7-2
CASSLGLPGLNTIYF TGTGCCAGCAGTTTAGGCCTCCCAGGGTTAAACACCATATATTTT NA TRBJ1-3 NA TRBV12-3/TRBV12-4
CATSDYGSANNEQFF TGTGCCACCAGTGATTATGGCTCAGCTAACAATGAGCAGTTCTTC NA TRBJ2-1 many TRBV24-1
CASSYRGLGNEQFF TGCGCCAGCAGCTACCGTGGGTTGGGGAATGAGCAGTTCTTC NA TRBJ2-1 NA TRBV5-1
CASSSGWTGGADIQYF TGTGCCAGCAGCTCGGGTTGGACGGGGGGGGCAGACATTCAGTACTTC TRBD2 TRBJ2-4 NA TRBV7-8